This T cell receptor beta chain was identified in a study of T-cell memory formation after mild COVID-19. Whole-study findings and limits: Some responding clones appeared in pre-infection memory, suggesting cross-reactive memory joined. Day 15 to 85 contractors were CD4/CD8 balanced; later expanders leaned CD4+.

To note about this clonotype: What it binds is not known. Germline and junction disagree at one end, which may indicate a read error.

TCR alpha and TCR beta cDNA libraries carrying sample barcodes and UMIs were produced by 5'RACE using constant-segment primers. TCRdb itself ran the 5' RACE reads through MiXCR, one entry per CDR3 protein. The table includes 150,000 to 200,000 distinct CDR3 sequences, 9.5% to 13% detected once. The CDR3 loop spans 14 amino acids. Germline values: CDR1 DFQATT, CDR2 SNEGSKA (reference sequence). The receptor was derived from a man between 18 and 29 years old who had mild COVID-19 (a few samples of this study predate the infection). Cell type and time point are not known. Material for sequencing was PBMCs or a T cell subset sorted from them (not recorded which). The rearrangement joins TRBV20-1 to TRBJ2-1; 9 bases fit TRBD1. The CDR3, as DNA: TGCAGTGCCATTCCGGGACAGGGTTTCAATGAGCAGCTCTTC. It specifies CSAIPGQGFNEQLF.